Included here is one T cell receptor (beta chain) sequence, with context. Its antigen is still unknown. The sample is drawn from a study of monozygotic twins with inflammatory bowel disease (dated by TCRdb to between 2018 and 2021). Looking at the study overall: The full study comprised 28 monozygotic twin pairs: nine German pairs (four IBD-concordant, five IBD-discordant) and 19 IBD-discordant Danish pairs. Within discordant pairs, disease-associated traits were sought mainly by comparing IBD patients with their genetically identical healthy co-twins. Each individual had, on average, about 151 000 unique TCRalpha sequences and 181 000 unique TCRbeta sequences available for analysis.

To prepare the library, 5' RACE was applied. The input for every TCR library was approximately 3,500 ng of total RNA. For each sample, cDNA synthesis was carried out in eight separate reactions using SMARTScribe reverse transcriptase. Unique molecular identifiers containing a 6-nucleotide sample barcode were introduced through template switching during cDNA synthesis. Two nested PCRs of approximately 16 and 9 cycles amplified the TCRalpha and TCRbeta cDNA, and bead purification followed each PCR. Before amplification, cDNA was treated with uracil DNA-glycosylase and purified using the QIAquick PCR purification kit. The second PCR was the step at which Illumina TruSeq-compatible adapters and sample-specific barcodes were added. TapeStation and Qubit were used to check library quality and concentration, and about 4.5 ng of each library was pooled. Sequencing of the pooled libraries was done on an Illumina HiSeq2500 single-index Rapid Run using custom sequencing primers and 2 x 100 bp reads. In the source study's methods: MiGEC version 1.2.6 was used for UMI-based consensus assembly to correct PCR and sequencing errors. MiXCR version 2.1.1 was used to carry out V(D)J alignment, clonotype assembly and CDR3 extraction. Gene usage, clonotype sharing and MAIT/NKT TCR abundance were normalised by analysing the top 1000, 10 000 and 20 000 clonotypes per sample. After downsampling to 27 000 UMIs, diversity was calculated as the inverse Simpson index using the vegan R package. Paired Mann-Whitney U tests were applied to discordant twin pairs, and Benjamini-Hochberg correction was used for multiple testing. TCRdb reprocessed the raw reads; every CDR3 protein sequence is a single record, and DNA is not supplied. TCRdb, not the authors, supplied the V and J calls. For this sample, the table gives about 300,000 distinct CDR3 sequences. The ten biggest clones cover over 5.5% of the sample.

The CDR3 holds 15 amino acids from the cysteine to the phenylalanine. The protein alone is recorded here. CDR1 is given as MNHEY and CDR2 as SVGEGT, both from the germline V gene. Here is what the overall study found, with its caveats: Differing immunosuppressive treatments among patients may have added background noise and inter-individual variability to the repertoires. Measured by the inverse Simpson index, TCRbeta repertoire diversity was lower in IBD patients than in their healthy co-twins. Concordant and discordant twins showed no difference in repertoire similarity, possibly because of limited statistical power. The results gave no support for a single strong signal or clonotype linked to IBD. Compared with healthy twins, IBD patients shared fewer clonotypes with other individuals, and the difference was most pronounced in patients with signs of disease activity. Different T cell subtypes could not be distinguished in the analysis.

From each donor, a roughly 2.5 ml peripheral blood sample was drawn into PAXgene tubes and stored at -80 degrees C. Without any T cell sorting, total RNA was extracted from whole blood using the PAXgene blood miRNA kit on an automated QIAcube. Peripheral blood from monozygotic twin pairs, either concordant or discordant for inflammatory bowel disease, underwent deep TCRalpha and TCRbeta repertoire profiling that used unique molecular barcoding. For every twin pair, smoking habits were documented, and each individual was categorised as a current, former or never smoker. The V and J segments used are TRBV6-2 or TRBV6-3 and TRBJ2-2; the TRBD1 assignment by TCRdb is unverifiable without DNA. This receptor was obtained from a human donor with ulcerative colitis or Crohn's disease, or a healthy co-twin of an affected twin (not recorded which). Input material: blood. The CDR3 corresponds to CASRIWKPGTGELFF.